Below, 16 T cell receptor beta chains from the same sample are listed, as sequenced in a study of lymphopenia after photon versus proton radiotherapy. Repertoires were generated with immunoSEQ multiplex PCR, while TCRdb's copy carries only in-frame clones and drops some. The data show roughly 150,000 clones, with approximately 86% seen just once and around 5.1% held by the top ten. The sample in question was peripheral blood, obtained from a patient treated with photon-based radiotherapy. These receptors were collected from a man in his fifties or sixties with gastric cancer.

This clone showed up just a few times. This chain connects TRBV6-6 to TRBJ1-2; maybe TRBD1 (6 bases). The CDR3 is made up of 12 amino acids. Trimming removed 7 bases from V and 7 bases from J, with 13 bases in between. In germline, CDR1 is MNHNY, CDR2 SVGAGI (reference sequence). Here the CDR3 reads CASTVTGTGYTF. The CDR3 coding sequence is TGTGCCAGCACCGTAACAGGGACTGGCTACACCTTC.

This chain joins TRBV7-6 and TRBJ1-5; TRBD1 agrees at 9 bases. The CDR3 consists of 16 residues. V trimming: 1 base; J trimming: 3 bases; junction bases outside the gene matches: 4. Germline lookup yields CDR1 SGHVS and CDR2 FNYEAQ. Here the CDR3 reads CASSLGTGADNQPQHF. The CDR3 DNA follows: TGTGCCAGCAGCTTAGGGACAGGGGCTGACAATCAGCCCCAGCATTTT.

The chain joins TRBV4-3 to TRBJ2-7; D gene uncertain. V lost 2 bases and J 4 bases, leaving 12 bases between the germline ends. The germline V gene has CDR1 LGHNA and CDR2 YSLEER. The CDR3 loop spans 14 amino acids. CDR3: CASSQYTENYEQYF. The CDR3 coding sequence is TGCGCCAGCAGCCAATACACGGAGAATTACGAGCAGTACTTC.

This chain joins TRBV28 and TRBJ2-5, with D maybe TRBD1 (6 bases). V was clipped by 9 bases and J by 2 bases, with 19 bases between them. Per the germline V gene, CDR1 is MDHEN and CDR2 is SYDVKM. The CDR3 is 15 residues long. The CDR3: CASALPGQSQETQYF. The CDR3 DNA reads TGTGCCAGTGCGCTCCCTGGACAGTCTCAAGAGACCCAGTACTTC.

This chain uses TRBV5-4 with TRBJ2-2; maybe TRBD1 (6 bases). Germline V gene data show CDR1 as SGHNT and CDR2 as YYREEE (reference sequence). This CDR3 contains 15 residues. The germline V and J ends were trimmed by 0 bases and 6 bases, with 12 bases remaining between them. The DNA of the CDR3 is TGTGCCAGCAGCTTGGGCTCCAGGGGTCCCGGGGAGCTGTTTTTT. It specifies CASSLGSRGPGELFF.

The chain carries TRBV6-6 and TRBJ2-7; 10 nucleotides match TRBD1. The trim removed 6 bases at V and 3 bases at J, leaving 11 bases unmatched. This CDR3 contains 16 residues. CDR1 is MNHNY and CDR2 is SVGAGI in the germline V gene (reference sequence). CDR3 DNA sequence: TGTGCCAGCAGCCACGGGACAGGGGAACCATTCTACGAGCAGTACTTC. Translating it yields CASSHGTGEPFYEQYF.

The V call is TRBV19, the J call TRBJ2-7; possible D gene TRBD1, 5 bases. Looked up from germline, CDR1 is LNHDA and CDR2 is SQIVND (reference sequence). The CDR3 spans 13 residues. Trimming shortened V by 3 bases and J by 2 bases, and 8 bases separated the two germline ends. The DNA for the CDR3 is TGTGCCAGTAGTATGAAACAGGCCTACGAGCAGTACTTC. It yields the protein CASSMKQAYEQYF.

The chain combines TRBV4-1 with TRBJ2-1; 8 positions match TRBD2. CDR1 is MGHRA, CDR2 YSYEKL, per germline. The V and J ends lost 1 base and 1 base, in that order; junction bases with no gene match: 9. The CDR3 runs 18 residues. CDR3 residues: CASSQASLAGGSYNEQFF. The CDR3 region has the DNA TGCGCCAGCAGCCAAGCGTCTCTAGCGGGCGGGTCCTACAATGAGCAGTTCTTC.

This clone was seen only once. V and J are TRBV9 and TRBJ1-3, with no clear D. V shed 0 bases and J shed 6 bases, with 10 bases lying between them. Germline lookup yields CDR1 SGDLS and CDR2 YYNGEE. CDR3 size: 14 residues. CDR3 region: CASSVGGSQNTIYF. The DNA for the CDR3 is TGTGCCAGCAGCGTAGGGGGTTCACAAAACACCATATATTTT.

This clone appeared once. The rearrangement uses TRBV2 and TRBJ2-2; TRBD2 aligns across 7 bases. The CDR3 has 16 residues. Germline CDR1 is SNHLY and CDR2 is FYNNEI. V lost 6 bases to trimming and J lost 6 bases; unmatched junction nucleotides: 13. CDR3 sequence: CASRLPRTGGAGELFF. CDR3 sequence (DNA): TGTGCCAGCAGACTCCCGCGCACGGGAGGTGCCGGGGAGCTGTTTTTT.

The rearrangement uses TRBV10-2 and TRBJ1-5, with D perhaps TRBD1 (5 bases). Germline values: CDR1 WSHSY, CDR2 SAAADI. Trimming took 0 bases from V and 7 from J, leaving 10 bases between them. CDR3 length equals 14 residues. The CDR3 DNA reads as TGCGCCAGCAGTGAGTCCAAGGGACGACAGCCCCAGCATTTT. Amino acid sequence: CASSESKGRQPQHF.

This clone was seen a handful of times. The V gene is TRBV9, the J gene TRBJ1-1; TRBD1 might be the D (5 bases). Looked up from germline, CDR1 is SGDLS and CDR2 is YYNGEE. The CDR3 spans 14 residues. V gave up 0 bases and J gave up 5 bases, with 11 bases separating them. This CDR3 reads CASSVVGGETEAFF. CDR3 nucleotide sequence: TGTGCCAGCAGCGTAGTTGGGGGTGAGACTGAAGCTTTCTTT. The whole variable domain, remainder taken from reference TRBV9 and TRBJ1-1, is DSGVTQTPKHLITATGQRVTLRCSPRSGDLSVYWYQQSLDQGLQFLIQYYNGEERAKGNILERFSAQQFPDLHSELNLSSLELGDSALYFCASSVVGGETEAFFGQGTRLTVV.

This sequence joins TRBV6-5 and TRBJ2-1; 9 bases agree with TRBD2. This CDR3 has 15 residues. Germline V gives CDR1 MNHEY, CDR2 SVGAGI. J lost 7 bases, V lost 7 bases, and 11 bases had no gene match. The CDR3 region is CASTSWASGKNEQFF. In DNA form, the CDR3 reads TGTGCCAGCACTTCGTGGGCTAGCGGGAAAAATGAGCAGTTCTTC.

This chain uses TRBV6-6 with TRBJ2-5; D remains ambiguous. Germline V gene data show CDR1 as MNHNY and CDR2 as SVGAGI (reference sequence). This CDR3 has 12 residues. The V end was cut by 6 bases, the J end by 3 bases, with 8 bases between. The CDR3 coding sequence is TGTGCCAGCAGGTTCGCGGAAGAGACCCAGTACTTC. Encoded protein: CASRFAEETQYF.

The chain carries TRBV6-6 and TRBJ2-4, with 7 bases matching TRBD1. With V trimmed by 7 bases and J by 0 bases, 6 bases remained unmatched. Germline values: CDR1 MNHNY, CDR2 SVGAGI (reference sequence). This CDR3 region has 15 residues. CDR3 residues: CASNGDSIAKNIQYF. DNA of the CDR3: TGTGCCAGCAACGGGGACAGCATAGCCAAAAACATTCAGTACTTC.

The J gene is TRBJ2-7, the V gene TRBV30; TRBD2 matches 7 bases. Trimming at V came to 0 bases and at J to 0 bases, leaving 2 bases not matched to a gene. The V gene's germline CDR1 is GTSNPN and CDR2 SVGIG (reference sequence). The CDR3 has 14 residues. CDR3 DNA: TGTGCCTGGAGTGTTGGGACTAACTCCTACGAGCAGTACTTC. Translated: CAWSVGTNSYEQYF.